This T cell receptor (beta chain) was observed in a study of T cell responses to AZD1222 COVID-19 vaccine. Details on this clone: Its antigen is still unknown.

Second doses were pooled across both intervals (about 4 or about 12 weeks). The germline V and J ends were trimmed by 4 bases and 9 bases, with 17 bases remaining between them. Germline V CDR1 and CDR2: SGHRS, YFSETQ. This CDR3 is 13 amino acids long. Findings of the study overall: Only 6 or 7 people who got AZD1222 tested seropositive at baseline. Donors in the cohort were predominantly white British and more often female, and clonal diversity was possibly underestimated. Regions 160-218 and 743-854 dominated among vaccine-associated CD4 TCRs spanning spike.

The repertoire was sequenced with immunoSEQ multiplex PCR; TCRdb's copy has only in-frame clones and lacks some. The sample consists of tens of thousands of clones, approximately 87% of them appearing once. The chain is built from TRBV5-1 and TRBJ2-7; TRBD2 might be the D (5 bases). This material consisted of peripheral blood, taken 28 days after the second AZD1222 dose. The clonotype comes from an adult who received the AZD1222 COVID-19 vaccine. The CDR3 spells CASSPGEASGQYF. CDR3 sequence (DNA): TGCGCCAGCAGCCCAGGAGAGGCCAGCGGGCAGTACTTC. Full variable domain (remainder filled in from reference TRBV5-1 and TRBJ2-7): KAGVTQTPRYLIKTRGQQVTLSCSPISGHRSVSWYQQTPGQGLQFLFEYFSETQRNKGNFPGRFSGRQFSNSRSEMNVSTLELGDSALYLCASSPGEASGQYFGPGTRLTVT.